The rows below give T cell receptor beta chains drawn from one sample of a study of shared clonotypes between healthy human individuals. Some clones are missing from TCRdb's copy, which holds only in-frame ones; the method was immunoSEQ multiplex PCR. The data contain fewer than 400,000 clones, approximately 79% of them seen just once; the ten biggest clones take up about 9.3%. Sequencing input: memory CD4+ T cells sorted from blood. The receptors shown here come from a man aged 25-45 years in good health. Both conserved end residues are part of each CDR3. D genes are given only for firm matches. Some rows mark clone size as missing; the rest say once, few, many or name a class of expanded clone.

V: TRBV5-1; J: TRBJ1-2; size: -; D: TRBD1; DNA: TGCGCCAGCAGTAGTGAGGGACAGGTGGAACTCGGGGCTGGCTACACCTTC; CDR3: CASSSEGQVELGAGYTF
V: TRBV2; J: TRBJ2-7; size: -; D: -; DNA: TGTGCCAGCAGTGACAGTCGACCCAACTACGAGCAGTACTTC; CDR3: CASSDSRPNYEQYF
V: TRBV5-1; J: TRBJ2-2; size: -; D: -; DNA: TGCGCCAGCAGCTCCGGGACGGTGGGTCCCGGGGAGCTGTTTTTT; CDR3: CASSSGTVGPGELFF
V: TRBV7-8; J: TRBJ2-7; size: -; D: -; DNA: TGTGCCAGCAGCTTAGTTTCCGGAGCCGATTACGAGCAGTACTTC; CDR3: CASSLVSGADYEQYF
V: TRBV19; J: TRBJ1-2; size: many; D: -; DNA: TGTGCCAGTACCTTCGTTGGTAGGAACTATGGCTACACCTTC; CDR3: CASTFVGRNYGYTF
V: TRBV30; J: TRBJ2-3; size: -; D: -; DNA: TGTGCCTGGGGTTTAGCGGCGCCTGGCACAGATACGCAGTATTTT; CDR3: CAWGLAAPGTDTQYF
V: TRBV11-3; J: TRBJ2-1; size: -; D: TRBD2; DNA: TGTGCCAGCAGCCCCAAGGCCGGGACTAGCGGAGAGCAGTTCTTC; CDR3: CASSPKAGTSGEQFF
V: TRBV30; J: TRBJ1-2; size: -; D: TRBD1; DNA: TGTGCCTGGAGCCGGAAGGGGGCGCGTGGCTACACCTTC; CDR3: CAWSRKGARGYTF
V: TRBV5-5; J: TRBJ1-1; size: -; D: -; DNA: TGTGCCAGCAGCCTGGTCGAGGACACTGAAGCTTTCTTT; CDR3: CASSLVEDTEAFF
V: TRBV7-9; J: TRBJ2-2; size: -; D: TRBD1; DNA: TGTGCCAGCGGAATCACCGGGACAGGGGTCTTACGAACCGGGGAGCTGTTTTTT; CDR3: CASGITGTGVLRTGELFF
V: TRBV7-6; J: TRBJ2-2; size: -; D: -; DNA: TGTGCCAGCACCCAGGTGGGGAACACCGGGGAGCTGTTTTTT; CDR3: CASTQVGNTGELFF